These T cell receptor beta chains were read from a single sample in a study of cytomegalovirus exposure and HLA in healthy donors. Produced via immunoSEQ multiplex PCR; TCRdb's table is partial and in-frame only. The sample carries approximately 200,000 clones, roughly 85% recorded once. Source material: PBMCs. These receptors were collected from a woman aged 45-59 years in good health and CMV-seronegative. CDR3s leave out the opening cysteine and the closing phenylalanine or tryptophan. The order of the fields is V gene, J gene, CDR3 protein.

V gene: TRBV7-2; J gene: TRBJ2-4; CDR3 protein: ASSSLAKNIQY
V gene: TRBV27; J gene: TRBJ2-7; CDR3 protein: ASSSPSGGAAYEQY
V gene: TRBV4-2; J gene: TRBJ2-1; CDR3 protein: ASSQETFRSGRKGNEQF
V gene: TRBV29-1; J gene: TRBJ2-7; CDR3 protein: SVVDRTYEQY
V gene: TRBV5-1; J gene: TRBJ1-1; CDR3 protein: ASSVQISNTEAF
V gene: TRBV6-6; J gene: TRBJ2-4; CDR3 protein: ASSSSAGGQNIQY
V gene: TRBV10-2; J gene: TRBJ1-6; CDR3 protein: ASSRGRDGSPLH
V gene: TRBV27; J gene: TRBJ2-7; CDR3 protein: ASRRGRNYEQY
V gene: TRBV6-1; J gene: TRBJ2-7; CDR3 protein: ASSGTLVGEQY
V gene: TRBV6-1; J gene: TRBJ1-6; CDR3 protein: ASSATGLSSPLH
V gene: TRBV28; J gene: TRBJ1-2; CDR3 protein: ASMKVEWGYT
V gene: TRBV19; J gene: TRBJ1-2; CDR3 protein: ASSLPPYSGTNYGYT
V gene: TRBV19; J gene: TRBJ1-4; CDR3 protein: ASHTGLGEKLF
V gene: TRBV6-6; J gene: TRBJ1-2; CDR3 protein: ASRATRDSPNYGYT
V gene: TRBV15; J gene: TRBJ1-1; CDR3 protein: ATSRDGGEAF